This record covers a single T cell receptor beta chain. The antigen is not known. Every PCR was spiked with synthetic TCR analog templates. TCRdb keeps only in-frame clones here, not all; method: immunoSEQ multiplex PCR. This sample has tens of thousands of clones, with about 90% found just once. This entry is derived from a study of PD-L1 blockade in urothelial cancer. Overall study context: Patients started atezolizumab around 2014, 1,200 mg intravenously every 3 weeks. Analyzed time points were 3 weeks (second dose) and 6 weeks after therapy began.

CDR1 SGHRS and CDR2 YFSETQ come from the germline V gene. The CDR3 runs to 13 residues. The V and J ends lost 4 bases and 4 bases respectively, with 11 bases between them. Findings and caveats of the study: Prediction of better survival came from below-median pretreatment blood TCR clonality.

The specimen comprised PBMCs, sampled around atezolizumab (anti-PD-L1) treatment. The sequence was obtained from a woman in her sixties or seventies with urothelial cancer. The chain joins TRBV5-1 to TRBJ1-2; possibly TRBD1 for D (5 bases). CDR3 residues: CASSEQGVYGYTF. The CDR3 nucleotides read TGCGCCAGCAGCGAGCAGGGTGTCTATGGCTACACCTTC.